The clone carrying this T cell receptor (beta chain) turned up a few times. No antigen is known for it. This record comes from a study of identical twins. Study-wide results and limits: Conclusions were based on cross-sectional statistical analysis, without following the same donors.

TCRdb fed the 5' RACE reads into MiXCR, producing one record per CDR3 protein. The profile shows approximately 670,000 distinct CDR3 sequences, roughly 6% of them singletons. The CDR3 totals 13 residues. V was trimmed by 7 bases and J by 8 bases, leaving 14 bases between them. Germline V gives CDR1 MNHNS, CDR2 SASEGT. This TCR was recovered from a man younger than 35 in good health. The chain couples TRBV6-1 to TRBJ1-4; unclear D gene. Sequences were obtained from naive T cells sorted from blood. CDR3 protein: CASKGSVDEKLFF. CDR3 DNA sequence: TGTGCCAGCAAGGGCAGCGTGGACGAAAAACTGTTTTTT.